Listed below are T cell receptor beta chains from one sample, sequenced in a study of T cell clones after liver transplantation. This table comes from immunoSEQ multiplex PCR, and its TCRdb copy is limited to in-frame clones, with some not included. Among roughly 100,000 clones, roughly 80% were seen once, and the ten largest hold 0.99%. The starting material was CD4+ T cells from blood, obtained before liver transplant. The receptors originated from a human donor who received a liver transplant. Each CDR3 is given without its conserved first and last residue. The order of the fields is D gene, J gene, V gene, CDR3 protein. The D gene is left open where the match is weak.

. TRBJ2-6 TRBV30 AWSVFSSGANVLT
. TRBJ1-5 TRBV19 ASSKEGGTSNQPQH
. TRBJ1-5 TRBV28 ASTDQETQPQH
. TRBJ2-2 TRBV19 ASSIGQGSWTGELF
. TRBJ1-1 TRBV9 ASSVGEMNTEAF
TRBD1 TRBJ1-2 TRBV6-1 ASSTGGGYT
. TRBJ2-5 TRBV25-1 ASSGTLERKETQY
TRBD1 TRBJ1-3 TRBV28 ASSLRQGSSGNTIY
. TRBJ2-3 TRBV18 ASSTRMTTTDTQY
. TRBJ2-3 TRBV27 ASSSRTGTDTQY
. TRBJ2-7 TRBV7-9 ASSSTGEQY
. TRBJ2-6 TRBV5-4 ASSSPPGAGANVLT
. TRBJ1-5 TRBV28 ASSLMGGKGQPQH
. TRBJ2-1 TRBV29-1 SVSLRVSYNEQF
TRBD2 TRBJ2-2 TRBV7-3 ASSSGLAGVSGGELF
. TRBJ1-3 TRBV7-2 ASSPRGQGGIDTIY
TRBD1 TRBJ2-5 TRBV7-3 ASSPGGLGETQY
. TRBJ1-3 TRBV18 ASSRTGGNTIY
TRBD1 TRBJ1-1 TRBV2 ASSLDRVRTEAF
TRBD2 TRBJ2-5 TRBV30 AWSGGLGRQETQY
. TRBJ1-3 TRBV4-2 ASSQDPGVEAGNTIY
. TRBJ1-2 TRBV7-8 ASSLVTVNYGYT
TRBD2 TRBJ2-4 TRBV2 ASSSAGLAGTGNIQY
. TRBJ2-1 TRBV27 ASGMSSYNEQF
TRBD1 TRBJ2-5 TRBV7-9 ASSQSRQGGWETQY
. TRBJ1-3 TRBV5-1 ASSPGRGSGNTIY
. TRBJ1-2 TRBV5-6 ASSPGTRSGYT
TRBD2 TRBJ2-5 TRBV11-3 ASSAGLAGVIETQY
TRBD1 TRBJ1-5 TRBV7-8 ASSRGQGNQPQH
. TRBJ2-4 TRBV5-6 RVPRDIQY
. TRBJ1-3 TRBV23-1 ASNEGQPSGNTIY
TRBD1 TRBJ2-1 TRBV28 ASSPPGQGSSYNEQF
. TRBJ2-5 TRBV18 ASSPPHGETQY
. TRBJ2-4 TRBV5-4 ASSSTGLAKNIQY
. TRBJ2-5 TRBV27 ASSLSGRRETQY
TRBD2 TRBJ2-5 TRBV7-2 ASSRGRPRETQY